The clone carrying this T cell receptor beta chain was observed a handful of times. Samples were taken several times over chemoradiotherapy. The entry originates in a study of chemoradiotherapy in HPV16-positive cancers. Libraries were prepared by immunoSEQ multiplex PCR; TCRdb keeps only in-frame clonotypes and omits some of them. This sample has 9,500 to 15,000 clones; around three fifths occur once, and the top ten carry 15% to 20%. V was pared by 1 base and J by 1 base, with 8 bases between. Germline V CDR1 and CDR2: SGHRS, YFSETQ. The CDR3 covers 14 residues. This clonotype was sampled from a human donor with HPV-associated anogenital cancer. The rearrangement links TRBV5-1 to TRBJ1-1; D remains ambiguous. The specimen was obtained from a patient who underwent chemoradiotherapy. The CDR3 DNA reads TGCGCCAGCAGCTTGCAGGCGACGAACACTGAAGCTTTCTTT. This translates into CASSLQATNTEAFF.